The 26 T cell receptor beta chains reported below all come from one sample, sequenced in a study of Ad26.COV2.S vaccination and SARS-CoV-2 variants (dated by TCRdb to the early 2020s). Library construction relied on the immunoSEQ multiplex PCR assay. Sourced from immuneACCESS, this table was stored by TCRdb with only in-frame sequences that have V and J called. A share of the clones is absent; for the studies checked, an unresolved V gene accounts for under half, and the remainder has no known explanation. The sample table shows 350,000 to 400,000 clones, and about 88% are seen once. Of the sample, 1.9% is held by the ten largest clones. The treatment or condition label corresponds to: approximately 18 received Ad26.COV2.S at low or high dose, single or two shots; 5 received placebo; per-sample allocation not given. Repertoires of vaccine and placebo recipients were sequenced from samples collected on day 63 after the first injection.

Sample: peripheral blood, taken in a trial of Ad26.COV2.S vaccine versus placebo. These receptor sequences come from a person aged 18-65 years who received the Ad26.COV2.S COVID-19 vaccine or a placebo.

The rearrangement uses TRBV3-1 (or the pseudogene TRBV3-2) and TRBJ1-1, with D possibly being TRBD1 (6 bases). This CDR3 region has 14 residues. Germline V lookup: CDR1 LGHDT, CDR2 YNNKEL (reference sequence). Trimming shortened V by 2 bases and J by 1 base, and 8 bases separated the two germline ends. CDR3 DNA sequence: TGTGCCAGCAGCCAATGGACAGCGAACACTGAAGCTTTCTTT. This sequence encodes CASSQWTANTEAFF.

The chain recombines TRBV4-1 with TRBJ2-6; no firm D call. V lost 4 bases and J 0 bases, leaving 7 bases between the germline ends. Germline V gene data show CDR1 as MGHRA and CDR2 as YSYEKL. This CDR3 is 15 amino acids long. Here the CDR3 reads CASSPQDSGANVLTF. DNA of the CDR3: TGCGCCAGCAGCCCCCAGGACTCTGGGGCCAACGTCCTGACTTTC.

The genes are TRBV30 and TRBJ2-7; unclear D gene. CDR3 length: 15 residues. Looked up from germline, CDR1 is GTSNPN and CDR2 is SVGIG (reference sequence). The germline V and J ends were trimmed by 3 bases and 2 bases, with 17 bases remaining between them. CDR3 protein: CAWSPLLDPTYEQYF. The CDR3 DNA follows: TGTGCCTGGAGCCCACTCCTCGACCCTACCTACGAGCAGTACTTC.

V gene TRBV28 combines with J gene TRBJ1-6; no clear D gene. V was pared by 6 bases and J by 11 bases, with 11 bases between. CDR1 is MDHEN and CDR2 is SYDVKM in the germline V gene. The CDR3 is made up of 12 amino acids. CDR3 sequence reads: CASSEGRAPLHF. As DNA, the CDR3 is TGTGCCAGCAGCGAAGGGAGAGCACCCCTCCACTTT. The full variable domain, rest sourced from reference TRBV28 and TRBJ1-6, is DVKVTQSSRYLVKRTGEKVFLECVQDMDHENMFWYRQDPGLGLRLIYFSYDVKMKEKGDIPEGYSVSREKKERFSLILESASTNQTSMYLCASSEGRAPLHFGNGTRLTVT.

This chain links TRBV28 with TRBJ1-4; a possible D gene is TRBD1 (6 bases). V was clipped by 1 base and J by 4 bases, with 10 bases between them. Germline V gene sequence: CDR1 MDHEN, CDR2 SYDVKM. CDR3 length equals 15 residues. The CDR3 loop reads CASSLSTGLNEKLFF. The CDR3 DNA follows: TGTGCCAGCAGTTTATCAACAGGGCTTAATGAAAAACTGTTTTTT.

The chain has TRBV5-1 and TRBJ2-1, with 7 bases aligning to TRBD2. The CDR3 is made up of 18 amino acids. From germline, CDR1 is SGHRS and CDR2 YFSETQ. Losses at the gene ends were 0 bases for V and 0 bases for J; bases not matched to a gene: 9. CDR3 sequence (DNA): TGCGCCAGCAGCTTGGCCGTACTAGCGATTAGCTCCTACAATGAGCAGTTCTTC. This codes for CASSLAVLAISSYNEQFF.

This chain's CDR3 is CASSLQTGGVGANVLTF. For the CDR3, the DNA is TGTGCCAGCAGCTTGCAGACAGGGGGCGTTGGGGCCAACGTCCTGACTTTC. V usage is TRBV7-2 and J usage is TRBJ2-6; 10 bases align to TRBD1. With V trimmed by 3 bases and J by 3 bases, 5 bases remained unmatched. In germline, CDR1 is SGHTA, CDR2 FQGNSA. The CDR3 is 17 amino acids.

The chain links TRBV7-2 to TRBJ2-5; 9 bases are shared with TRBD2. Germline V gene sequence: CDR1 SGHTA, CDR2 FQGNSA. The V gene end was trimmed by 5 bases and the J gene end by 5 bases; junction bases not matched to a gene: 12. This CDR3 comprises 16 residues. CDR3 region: CASSPTPAGGGETQYF. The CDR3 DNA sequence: TGTGCCAGCAGCCCGACCCCAGCGGGAGGTGGGGAGACCCAGTACTTC.

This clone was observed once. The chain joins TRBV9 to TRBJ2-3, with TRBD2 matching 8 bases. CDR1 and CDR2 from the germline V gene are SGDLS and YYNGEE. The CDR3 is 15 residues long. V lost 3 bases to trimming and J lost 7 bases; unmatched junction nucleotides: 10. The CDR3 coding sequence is TGTGCCAGCAGCGCAGCCGGGACTAGTTCACATACGCAGTATTTT. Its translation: CASSAAGTSSHTQYF.

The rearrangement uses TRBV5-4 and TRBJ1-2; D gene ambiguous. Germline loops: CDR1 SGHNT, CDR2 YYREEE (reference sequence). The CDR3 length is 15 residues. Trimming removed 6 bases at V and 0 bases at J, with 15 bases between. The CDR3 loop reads CASTPVLGSNYGYTF. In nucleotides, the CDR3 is TGTGCCAGCACCCCCGTCCTCGGATCTAACTATGGCTACACCTTC.

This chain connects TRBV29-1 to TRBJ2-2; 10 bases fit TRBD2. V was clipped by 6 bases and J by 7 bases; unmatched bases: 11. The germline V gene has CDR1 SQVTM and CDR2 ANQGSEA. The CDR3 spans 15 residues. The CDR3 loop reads CSVASSGSKDGELFF. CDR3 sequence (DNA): TGCAGCGTAGCCTCTAGCGGGAGCAAGGACGGGGAGCTGTTTTTT.

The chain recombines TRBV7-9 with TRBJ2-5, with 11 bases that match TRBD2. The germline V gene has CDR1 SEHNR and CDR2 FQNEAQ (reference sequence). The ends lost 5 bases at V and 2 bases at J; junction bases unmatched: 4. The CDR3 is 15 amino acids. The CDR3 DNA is TGTGCCAGCAGCGTGACTAGCGGGATTCAAGAGACCCAGTACTTC. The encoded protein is CASSVTSGIQETQYF. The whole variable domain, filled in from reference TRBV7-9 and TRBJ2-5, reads DTGVSQNPRHKITKRGQNVTFRCDPISEHNRLYWYRQTLGQGPEFLTYFQNEAQLEKSRLLSDRFSAERPKGSFSTLEIQRTEQGDSAMYLCASSVTSGIQETQYFGPGTRLLVL.

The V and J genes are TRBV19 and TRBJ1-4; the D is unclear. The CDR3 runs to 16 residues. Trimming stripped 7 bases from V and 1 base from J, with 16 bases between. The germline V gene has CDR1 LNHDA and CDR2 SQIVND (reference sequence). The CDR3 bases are TGTGCCAGTACCCCCCGGAGTCAGGAAACTAATGAAAAACTGTTTTTT. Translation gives CASTPRSQETNEKLFF.

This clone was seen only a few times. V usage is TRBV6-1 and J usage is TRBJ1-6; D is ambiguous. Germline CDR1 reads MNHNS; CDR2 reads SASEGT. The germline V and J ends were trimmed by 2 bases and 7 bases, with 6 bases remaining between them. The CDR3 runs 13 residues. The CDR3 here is CASSEQANSPLHF. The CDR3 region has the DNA TGTGCCAGCAGTGAACAGGCCAATTCACCCCTCCACTTT.

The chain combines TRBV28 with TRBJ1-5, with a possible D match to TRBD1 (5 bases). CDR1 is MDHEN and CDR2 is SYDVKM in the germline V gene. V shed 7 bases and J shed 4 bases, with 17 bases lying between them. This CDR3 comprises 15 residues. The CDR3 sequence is CASIGRGGPNQPQHF. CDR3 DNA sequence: TGTGCCAGCATTGGGCGGGGGGGACCGAATCAGCCCCAGCATTTT.

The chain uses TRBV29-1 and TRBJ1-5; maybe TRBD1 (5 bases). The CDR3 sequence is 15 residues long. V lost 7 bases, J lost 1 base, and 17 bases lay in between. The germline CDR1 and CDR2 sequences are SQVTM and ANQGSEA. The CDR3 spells CSASPGFLSNQPQHF. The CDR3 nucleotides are TGCAGCGCATCACCAGGGTTTTTGAGCAATCAGCCCCAGCATTTT.

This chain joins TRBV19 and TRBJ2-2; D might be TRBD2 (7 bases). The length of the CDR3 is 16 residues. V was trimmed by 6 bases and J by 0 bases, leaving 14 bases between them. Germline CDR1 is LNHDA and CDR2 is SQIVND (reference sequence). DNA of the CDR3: TGTGCCAGTAGCCGAGCGGGGACAACGAACACCGGGGAGCTGTTTTTT. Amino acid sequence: CASSRAGTTNTGELFF.

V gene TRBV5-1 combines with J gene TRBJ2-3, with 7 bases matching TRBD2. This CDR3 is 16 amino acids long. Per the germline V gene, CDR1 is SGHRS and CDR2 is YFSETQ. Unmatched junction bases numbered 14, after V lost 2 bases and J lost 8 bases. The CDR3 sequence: CASSLNPTSNPGTQYF. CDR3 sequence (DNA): TGCGCCAGCAGCTTAAATCCGACTAGCAATCCGGGTACGCAGTATTTT.

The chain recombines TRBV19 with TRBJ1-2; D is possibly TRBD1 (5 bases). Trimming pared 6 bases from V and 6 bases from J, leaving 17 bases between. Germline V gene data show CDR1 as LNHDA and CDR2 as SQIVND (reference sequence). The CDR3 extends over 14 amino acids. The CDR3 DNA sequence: TGTGCCAGTAGCACCTTTTCGGGGGGAGATGGCTACACCTTC. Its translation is CASSTFSGGDGYTF.

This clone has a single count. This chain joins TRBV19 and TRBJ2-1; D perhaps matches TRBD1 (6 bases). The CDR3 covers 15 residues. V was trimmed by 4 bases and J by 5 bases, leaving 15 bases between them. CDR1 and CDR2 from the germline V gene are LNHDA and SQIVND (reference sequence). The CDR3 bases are TGTGCCAGTAGTACCCCACAGGGCCCCGACAATGAGCAGTTCTTC. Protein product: CASSTPQGPDNEQFF.

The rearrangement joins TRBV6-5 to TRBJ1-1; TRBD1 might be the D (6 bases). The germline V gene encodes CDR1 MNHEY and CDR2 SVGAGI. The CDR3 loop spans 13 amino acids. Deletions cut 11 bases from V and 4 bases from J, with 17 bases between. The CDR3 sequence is CAAWGARTTEAFF. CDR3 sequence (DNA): TGTGCCGCTTGGGGGGCTCGGACCACTGAAGCTTTCTTT.

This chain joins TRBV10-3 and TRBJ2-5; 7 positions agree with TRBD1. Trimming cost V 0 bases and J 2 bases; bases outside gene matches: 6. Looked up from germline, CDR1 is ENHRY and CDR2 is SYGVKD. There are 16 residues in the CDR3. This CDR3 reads CAISESLGRGQETQYF. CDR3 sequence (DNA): TGTGCCATCAGTGAGTCTCTTGGCAGGGGGCAAGAGACCCAGTACTTC.

The CDR3 here is CASSLETDTQYF. The DNA for the CDR3 is TGTGCCAGCAGCCTAGAGACAGATACGCAGTATTTT. The V and J genes are TRBV12-3 or TRBV12-4 and TRBJ2-3, with D uncertain. This CDR3 is built from 12 residues. Trimming stripped 6 bases from V and 3 bases from J, with 7 bases between.

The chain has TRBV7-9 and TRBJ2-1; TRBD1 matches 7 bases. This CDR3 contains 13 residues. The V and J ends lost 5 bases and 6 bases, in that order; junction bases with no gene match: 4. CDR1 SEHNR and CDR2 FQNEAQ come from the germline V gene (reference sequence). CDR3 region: CASSVGQSNEQFF. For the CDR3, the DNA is TGTGCCAGCAGCGTGGGACAGTCCAATGAGCAGTTCTTC.

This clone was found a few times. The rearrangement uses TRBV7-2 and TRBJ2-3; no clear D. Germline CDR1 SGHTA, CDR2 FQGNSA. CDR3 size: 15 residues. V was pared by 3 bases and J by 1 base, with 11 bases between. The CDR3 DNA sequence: TGTGCCAGCAGCTTTGATCCGGGCCGCACAGATACGCAGTATTTT. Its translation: CASSFDPGRTDTQYF.

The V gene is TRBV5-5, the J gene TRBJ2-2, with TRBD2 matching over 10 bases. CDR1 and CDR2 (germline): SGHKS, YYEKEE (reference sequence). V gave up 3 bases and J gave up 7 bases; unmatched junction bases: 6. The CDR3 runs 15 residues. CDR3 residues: CASSYLAGEVGELFF. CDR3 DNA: TGTGCCAGCAGCTACCTAGCGGGAGAGGTCGGGGAGCTGTTTTTT.